This TCR beta chain was identified during a study of T cell responses to AZD1222 COVID-19 vaccine (dated by TCRdb to the early 2020s). Broadly, across the study: Because spike-specific TCR depth and breadth did not differ between the two schedules, AZD1222 recipients who got a second dose at roughly 4 weeks were pooled with those who got a second dose at roughly 12 weeks. A total of over 230 trial participants underwent TCR sequencing, of whom 200 to 220 had received two doses of AZD1222 and about 25 had received two doses of the MenACWY control vaccine. Trial participants were enrolled by age into 18-55, 56-69 and 70-plus year subgroups, with around 140, 26 and 57 TCR-sequenced participants respectively.

The paper's findings and limits, for the study overall: Only a handful of AZD1222 recipients were SARS-CoV-2 seropositive at baseline, limiting conclusions about previously exposed vaccinees. Spike-specific TCR breadth and depth rose significantly after two AZD1222 doses compared with day 0 and with MenACWY recipients. The whole spike protein was spanned by vaccine-associated CD4 TCRs, and dominant responses were seen in regions 160-218 and 743-854. Because no samples from the day 14 peak response were available, repertoires could be characterized only after the peak T cell response. Participants were mostly white British and included more females than males, and it was suggested by the authors that clonal diversity may have been underestimated. The 56-69-year group was small, and its depth increase did not reach significance, likely because of low power. Epitopes outside the regions mutated in the B.1.351 and B.1.1.7 variants were reportedly recognized by nearly half of the unique spike-specific TCRs.

The CDR3 regions of human TCRbeta chains were subjected to immunosequencing. Turning to the authors' computational methods: Repertoire TCRs were checked for matches against a reference library of SARS-CoV-2-specific TCRs that had been generated using the MIRA antigen-specificity platform. Breadth meant the fraction of unique TCRs that were SARS-CoV-2-associated, whereas depth meant the fraction of total T cells that were SARS-CoV-2-associated. Using the MIRA data, every spike-specific TCR was mapped to the spike region that the TCR reacted to and assigned to either a CD4 or a CD8 class. Log10-transformed breadth and depth values were compared by one-way ANOVA with Sidak's multiple comparisons tests. As stored in TCRdb, this immuneACCESS dataset retains in-frame rearrangements with V and J assigned. A fraction of the clones does not appear; measured against another copy, unresolved V genes explain less than half of the discrepancy, and the remainder lacks a known reason. V and J calls and clone size are copied from that table; D and trimming were computed from the DNA. The sample contains roughly 97,000 clones, more than 70% of them found a single time. Approximately 2.8% of the sample is held by the ten biggest clonotypes.

There are 14 amino acids in the CDR3, from cysteine to phenylalanine inclusive. The kept DNA is CDR3 alone, 42 bases in frame from the first base. Taken from the germline V gene, the CDR1 and CDR2 loops are SQVTM and ANQGSEA. V and J lose 5 bases and 2 bases, and a span of 15 bases separates them. Turning to this clone: Its antigen is currently not known. No base qualities exist here, and no much larger clone lies one base off it.

Reading the label with the study, this specimen's time point is: baseline before first vaccination. The vaccinee samples were drawn from two UK trials, COV001 and COV002, one of which was a single-blind randomized controlled phase 2/3 trial testing AZD1222 (ChAdOx1 nCoV-19) in healthy adults. For TCRbeta chain sequencing, PBMC samples from trial participants were taken at day 0 and at day 28 after the second dose. The sample consisted of peripheral blood, taken on day 0 of AZD1222 vaccination. Rearrangement joined TRBV29-1 to TRBJ1-2; matching of 6 bases hints at TRBD1 as the D gene. The TCR sequence derives from an adult in good health. The CDR3 reads as follows: CSVRQAGANYGYTF. The nucleotide sequence is TGCAGCGTTCGGCAGGCAGGGGCCAACTATGGCTACACCTTC.